The 29 T cell receptor beta chains listed next were all sequenced from one sample in a study of CD8 T cell repertoires and HIV-1 epitope variants. No antigens are known for them. Data came from immunoSEQ multiplex PCR; TCRdb stores just in-frame clones and leaves some out. The sample lists some 5,600 clones; roughly three fifths were seen once. Material for sequencing was cultured CD8+ T cells derived from PBMCs. These receptors were collected from a male donor with HIV.

The rearrangement links TRBV28 to TRBJ1-6, with D perhaps TRBD1 (5 bases). Germline CDR1 and CDR2: MDHEN and SYDVKM. The CDR3 spans 15 residues. The V gene lost 3 bases and the J gene lost 6 bases, with 12 bases spanning the gap. Written as DNA, the CDR3 is TGTGCCAGCAGTTTGGTCGGGGGGAGTAATTCACCCCTCCACTTT. Translated: CASSLVGGSNSPLHF.

This clone was seen only a few times. The chain couples TRBV27 to TRBJ1-5; D unresolved. V was shortened by 1 base and J by 7 bases, with 5 bases between the two germline ends. Germline CDR1 MNHEY, CDR2 SMNVEV (reference sequence). The CDR3 length is 12 residues. The CDR3 reads CASSLLEQPQHF. CDR3 nucleotides: TGTGCCAGCAGTTTATTAGAACAGCCCCAGCATTTT.

This chain joins TRBV13 and TRBJ2-2; D could derive from TRBD1 or TRBD2 (5 bases each). Between the trimmed V and J ends, which lost 4 bases and 8 bases, there was a span of 20 bases. This CDR3 spans 16 amino acids. Germline CDR1 and CDR2: PRHDT and FYEKMQ (reference sequence). The CDR3 coding sequence is TGTGCCAGCAGCTCCGCGGAATGGGGGATTTTAGGGGAGCTGTTTTTT. Its translation is CASSSAEWGILGELFF.

This clone is deemed large. This CDR3 reads CASSIRLAGIYEQYF. CDR3 in DNA: TGTGCCAGTAGTATCCGACTAGCGGGGATTTACGAGCAGTACTTC. This chain connects TRBV19 to TRBJ2-7; 11 nucleotides line up with TRBD2. The CDR3 covers 15 residues. The germline V gene has CDR1 LNHDA and CDR2 SQIVND (reference sequence). Losses at the gene ends were 3 bases for V and 4 bases for J; bases not matched to a gene: 5.

The genes are TRBV5-6 and TRBJ1-2; D is ambiguous. V lost 2 bases, J lost 7 bases, and 9 bases lay in between. Germline V gene sequence: CDR1 SGHDT, CDR2 YYEEEE. This CDR3 has 12 residues. CDR3 DNA sequence: TGTGCCAGCAGCTTTTCGGGTAGTGGCTACACCTTC. Protein product: CASSFSGSGYTF.

The chain uses TRBV11-1 and TRBJ2-5; TRBD1 is a possible D gene (6 bases). Germline V gives CDR1 SGHAT, CDR2 FQDESV (reference sequence). The CDR3 extends over 15 amino acids. Trimming took off 5 bases at V and 1 base at J, with 14 bases between the two ends. As DNA, the CDR3 is TGTGCCAGCAGCCCAGCGACAGGAAGCCAAGAGACCCAGTACTTC. It is translated as CASSPATGSQETQYF.

J is TRBJ2-1 and V is TRBV15; 8 nucleotides line up with TRBD1. Looked up from germline, CDR1 is LNHNV and CDR2 is YYDKDF (reference sequence). Trimming at V came to 4 bases and at J to 5 bases, leaving 10 bases not matched to a gene. The CDR3 contains 16 residues. Here the CDR3 DNA reads TGTGCCACCAGCATTACGACAGGGGTTGTGGACAATGAGCAGTTCTTC. Protein sequence: CATSITTGVVDNEQFF.

This clone was seen only once. The V call is TRBV11-2, the J call TRBJ2-3; no clear D. This CDR3 comprises 11 residues. Trimming removed 1 base from V and 5 bases from J, with 1 base in between. Per germline, CDR1 SGHAT and CDR2 FQNNGV. CDR3 nucleotide sequence: TGTGCCAGCAGCTTAGGAGATACGCAGTATTTT. It encodes CASSLGDTQYF.

This chain joins TRBV28 and TRBJ2-1; 8 bases are a match to TRBD1. The CDR3 is 14 amino acids. V lost 3 bases, J lost 8 bases, and 6 bases stayed unmatched. Germline loops: CDR1 MDHEN, CDR2 SYDVKM. This CDR3 is CASSFQGADDEQFF. CDR3 DNA: TGTGCCAGCAGTTTTCAGGGGGCCGACGATGAGCAGTTCTTC.

V is TRBV4-1 and J is TRBJ2-2; 8 nucleotides agree with TRBD2. The CDR3 covers 16 residues. Trimming took 0 bases from V and 5 from J; bases not matched to a gene: 5. The germline CDR1 and CDR2 sequences are MGHRA and YSYEKL. The CDR3 DNA sequence: TGCGCCAGCAGCCAAGAAAGGGCTAGCGGGACCGGGGAGCTGTTTTTT. Amino acid sequence: CASSQERASGTGELFF.

V is TRBV19 and J is TRBJ2-7, with D possibly matching TRBD1 (6 bases). The CDR3 is made up of 15 amino acids. Germline-derived CDR1 and CDR2 are LNHDA and SQIVND (reference sequence). Trimming left V 1 base short and J 4 bases short, with 14 bases between. CDR3 in DNA: TGTGCCAGTAGTATAGCTGGGGACACCCTATACGAGCAGTACTTC. This encodes CASSIAGDTLYEQYF.

As regards this clone: At one of its ends the junction is not consistent with the germline gene, which may arise from a read error. V is TRBV6-5 and J is TRBJ2-7, with D perhaps matching TRBD1 or TRBD2 (5 bases each). Germline V gene lookup returns CDR1 MNHEY and CDR2 SVGAGI. The CDR3 is made up of 13 amino acids. In DNA, the CDR3 is TGTGCCAGCAGCCCGAGGGGCTCCTACGAGCGGTACTTC. This codes for CASSPRGSYERYF.

The genes are TRBV20-1 and TRBJ2-1; D call uncertain. The CDR3 has 10 amino acids. Germline assignment: CDR1 DFQATT and CDR2 SNEGSKA (reference sequence). Trimming removed 0 bases from V and 6 bases from J, with 0 bases in between. This CDR3 reads CSARDNEQFF. The CDR3 coding sequence is TGCAGTGCTAGAGACAATGAGCAGTTCTTC.

The chain combines TRBV13 with TRBJ2-1; 8 positions agree with TRBD2. The germline V gene encodes CDR1 PRHDT and CDR2 FYEKMQ (reference sequence). The V gene end was trimmed by 6 bases and the J gene end by 7 bases; junction bases not matched to a gene: 8. The CDR3 runs to 14 residues. CDR3 protein: CASSSGLAGNEQFF. In DNA, the CDR3 is TGTGCCAGCAGTTCTGGACTAGCCGGTAATGAGCAGTTCTTC.

This clone came up a few times. CDR3 loop: CASSLGDSDSYEQYF. The CDR3 nucleotides are TGTGCCAGCAGCTTGGGGGACAGTGACTCCTACGAGCAGTACTTC. This chain uses TRBV5-8 with TRBJ2-7; 7 positions agree with TRBD1. Germline V gene lookup returns CDR1 SGHTS and CDR2 YDEGEE. The CDR3 has 15 amino acids. The V segment lost 0 bases and the J segment 0 bases; nucleotides outside the gene matches: 3.

The chain has TRBV19 and TRBJ2-7; maybe TRBD1 (6 bases). This CDR3 spans 12 amino acids. Trimming removed 5 bases from V and 5 bases from J, with 10 bases in between. Germline values: CDR1 LNHDA, CDR2 SQIVND (reference sequence). The CDR3 protein is CASSQGTDEQYF. The CDR3 DNA reads TGTGCCAGTAGTCAGGGGACGGACGAGCAGTACTTC.

A few counts support this clone. The genes are TRBV19 and TRBJ2-1; D is possibly TRBD1 or TRBD2 (6 bases each). This CDR3 has 13 amino acids. V was cut by 5 bases and J by 6 bases, with 11 bases left in between. Germline V gene sequence: CDR1 LNHDA, CDR2 SQIVND (reference sequence). The CDR3 here is CASSHGGLNEQFF. CDR3 in DNA: TGTGCCAGTAGTCACGGGGGCCTCAATGAGCAGTTCTTC. Together with reference TRBV19 and TRBJ2-1, the CDR3 gives the full variable domain: DGGITQSPKYLFRKEGQNVTLSCEQNLNHDAMYWYRQDPGQGLRLIYYSQIVNDFQKGDIAEGYSVSREKKESFPLTVTSAQKNPTAFYLCASSHGGLNEQFFGPGTRLTVL.

This clone has more than one count but fewer than ten. V gene TRBV2 combines with J gene TRBJ1-2; D ambiguous. Germline assignment: CDR1 SNHLY and CDR2 FYNNEI. Trimming removed 6 bases at V and 7 bases at J, with 18 bases between. The CDR3 totals 14 residues. The CDR3 region has the DNA TGTGCCAGCAGCGGATGGGCAGAAAGGGTTGGCTACACCTTC. Its translation: CASSGWAERVGYTF.

This chain links TRBV28 with TRBJ2-3; D not certain. V shed 5 bases and J shed 0 bases, with 9 bases lying between them. Germline CDR1 is MDHEN and CDR2 is SYDVKM. CDR3 length: 14 amino acids. The CDR3 loop reads CASSPVVSTDTQYF. In nucleotides, the CDR3 is TGTGCCAGCAGTCCGGTAGTAAGCACAGATACGCAGTATTTT. Variable domain in full (rest from reference TRBV28 and TRBJ2-3): DVKVTQSSRYLVKRTGEKVFLECVQDMDHENMFWYRQDPGLGLRLIYFSYDVKMKEKGDIPEGYSVSREKKERFSLILESASTNQTSMYLCASSPVVSTDTQYFGPGTRLTVL.

The V gene is TRBV5-8, the J gene TRBJ2-7; D possibly matches TRBD1 or TRBD2 (5 bases each). V was clipped by 4 bases and J by 5 bases, with 16 bases between them. The CDR3 sequence is 14 residues long. Germline V lookup: CDR1 SGHTS, CDR2 YDEGEE. CDR3 nucleotides: TGTGCCAGCAGCCCTACAGGCGGGCGGGACGAGCAGTACTTC. Its translation is CASSPTGGRDEQYF.

This clone is a singleton in its sample. The chain joins TRBV2 to TRBJ1-5, with D perhaps matching TRBD1 (5 bases). The CDR3 consists of 15 residues. Trimming removed 6 bases at V and 0 bases at J, with 12 bases between. Per germline, CDR1 SNHLY and CDR2 FYNNEI. The CDR3 region is CASSRTGASNQPQHF. CDR3 bases: TGTGCCAGCAGCCGCACAGGAGCTAGCAATCAGCCCCAGCATTTT.

V gene TRBV27 combines with J gene TRBJ2-2; D is ambiguous. From germline, CDR1 is MNHEY and CDR2 SMNVEV (reference sequence). The CDR3 has 13 amino acids. Deletions cut 5 bases from V and 6 bases from J, with 10 bases between. The CDR3 is CASSRQDPGELFF. For the CDR3, the DNA is TGTGCCAGCAGTAGGCAGGACCCCGGGGAGCTGTTTTTT.

This clone was recorded once. The rearrangement links TRBV6-5 to TRBJ1-1, with D hard to call. Germline V lookup: CDR1 MNHEY, CDR2 SVGAGI. The CDR3 sequence is 14 residues long. Trimming took off 2 bases at V and 1 base at J, with 8 bases between the two ends. Here the CDR3 DNA reads TGTGCCAGCAGTTACGCAGAATCGAACACTGAAGCTTTCTTT. It encodes CASSYAESNTEAFF.

V gene TRBV6-5 combines with J gene TRBJ1-1, with a weak D call TRBD1 (6 bases). Germline CDR1 reads MNHEY; CDR2 reads SVGAGI. Trimming pared 5 bases from V and 7 bases from J, leaving 14 bases between. The CDR3 sequence is 13 residues long. This CDR3 reads CASSPRQAGEAFF. The CDR3 DNA sequence: TGTGCCAGCAGTCCAAGACAGGCTGGTGAAGCTTTCTTT.

The V and J genes are TRBV7-9 and TRBJ2-2, with D possibly matching TRBD2 (5 bases). V was trimmed by 4 bases and J by 4 bases, leaving 10 bases between them. In germline, CDR1 is SEHNR, CDR2 FQNEAQ (reference sequence). The CDR3 has 14 residues. In nucleotides, the CDR3 is TGTGCCAGCAGCTGGACTCCGAGCACCGGGGAGCTGTTTTTT. Its translation is CASSWTPSTGELFF.

The chain employs TRBV28 and TRBJ1-2, with 9 bases identical to TRBD1. The CDR3 extends over 14 amino acids. V dropped 6 bases and J dropped 4; count of bases not matched to a gene: 6. Per germline, CDR1 MDHEN and CDR2 SYDVKM. The CDR3 spells CASRVTGGSYGYTF. In DNA form, the CDR3 reads TGTGCCAGCAGAGTAACAGGGGGCAGCTATGGCTACACCTTC.

This clone was seen only once. The rearrangement links TRBV28 to TRBJ2-5; the D is unclear. The J call is doubtful: the DNA matches TRBJ2-7 better. Per the germline V gene, CDR1 is MDHEN and CDR2 is SYDVKM. This CDR3 region has 11 residues. The CDR3 reads CASTFSYEQYF. CDR3 in DNA: TGTGCCAGCACCTTCTCCTACGAGCAGTACTTC.

The V gene is TRBV19, the J gene TRBJ2-4, with D perhaps TRBD2 (11 bases). V dropped 3 bases and J dropped 3 bases, with 39 bases sitting between them. In germline, CDR1 is LNHDA, CDR2 SQIVND (reference sequence). The CDR3 loop spans 24 amino acids. This CDR3 is CASSMRSRDRGRASGGMIKNIQYF. In nucleotides, the CDR3 is TGTGCCAGTAGTATGCGCAGCCGGGACAGGGGTAGAGCTAGCGGGGGGATGATCAAAAACATTCAGTACTTC.

This chain joins TRBV11-2 and TRBJ2-7, with 8 nucleotides matching TRBD1. CDR1 is SGHAT and CDR2 is FQNNGV in the germline V gene. This CDR3 is 15 amino acids long. The junction had 12 bases not matched to a gene; V was cut back by 4 bases and J by 7 bases. This CDR3 is CASSSEPDRGWEQYF. As DNA, the CDR3 is TGTGCCAGCAGCTCGGAACCCGACAGGGGATGGGAGCAGTACTTC.